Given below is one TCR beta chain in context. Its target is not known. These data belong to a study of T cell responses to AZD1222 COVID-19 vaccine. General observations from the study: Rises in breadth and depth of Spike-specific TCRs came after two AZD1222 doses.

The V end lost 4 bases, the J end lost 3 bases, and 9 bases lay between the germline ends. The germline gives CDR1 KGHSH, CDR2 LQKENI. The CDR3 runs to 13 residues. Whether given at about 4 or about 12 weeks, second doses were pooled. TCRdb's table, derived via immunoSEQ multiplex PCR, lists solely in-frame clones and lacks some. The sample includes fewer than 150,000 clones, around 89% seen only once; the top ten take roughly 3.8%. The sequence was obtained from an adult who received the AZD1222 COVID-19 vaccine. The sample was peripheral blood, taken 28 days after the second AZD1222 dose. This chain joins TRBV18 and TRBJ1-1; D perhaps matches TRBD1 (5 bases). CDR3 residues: CASSRRGDTEAFF. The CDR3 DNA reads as TGTGCCAGCTCACGTCGGGGGGACACTGAAGCTTTCTTT.